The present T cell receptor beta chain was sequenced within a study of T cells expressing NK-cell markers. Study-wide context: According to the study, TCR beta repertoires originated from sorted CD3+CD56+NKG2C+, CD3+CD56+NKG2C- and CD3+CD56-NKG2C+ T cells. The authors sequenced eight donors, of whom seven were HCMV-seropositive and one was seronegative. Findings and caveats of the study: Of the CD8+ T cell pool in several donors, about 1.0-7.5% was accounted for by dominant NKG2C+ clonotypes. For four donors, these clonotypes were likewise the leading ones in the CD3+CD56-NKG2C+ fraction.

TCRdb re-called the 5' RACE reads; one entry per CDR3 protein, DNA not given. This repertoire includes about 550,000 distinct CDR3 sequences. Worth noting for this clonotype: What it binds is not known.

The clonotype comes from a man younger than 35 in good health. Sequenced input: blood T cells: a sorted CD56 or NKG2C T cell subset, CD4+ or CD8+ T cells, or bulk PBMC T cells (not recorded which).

CDR3 sequence reads: CSVTRASGGLAKNIQYF. The rearrangement uses TRBV20-1 and TRBJ2-4; TCRdb calls TRBD2, which cannot be checked without DNA. CDR1 and CDR2 from the germline V gene are DFQATT and SNEGSKA (reference sequence). This CDR3 region has 17 residues.